This TCR beta chain was sequenced for a study of shared clonotypes between healthy human individuals. Study-level points and caveats: Memory subsets generally showed smaller estimated richness than naive subsets did. Incompleteness in sorted-subset sequencing, despite large depth, was shown by rarefaction.

Points on this clone: The target antigen is unknown.

Trimming cost V 5 bases and J 6 bases; bases outside gene matches: 0. The CDR3 is made up of 15 amino acids. The V gene's germline CDR1 is SGHNT and CDR2 YENEEA. Across several immunoSEQ plates, the genomic DNA of each subset was split evenly. Here immunoSEQ multiplex PCR was the method, and the copy in TCRdb shows in-frame clones only, minus some. The table includes fewer than 1.6 million clones, approximately 98.5% detected once. This chain links TRBV11-3 with TRBJ2-2, with 16 bases matching TRBD2. The sequencing sample was made of naive CD4+ T cells sorted from blood. This sample's subset: CD45RA+ positively selected. The sequence came from a man aged 25 to 40 in good health. CDR3 sequence (DNA): TGTGCCAGCAGCGGGACTAGCGGGAGGGCCGGGGAGCTGTTTTTT. Amino acids: CASSGTSGRAGELFF.